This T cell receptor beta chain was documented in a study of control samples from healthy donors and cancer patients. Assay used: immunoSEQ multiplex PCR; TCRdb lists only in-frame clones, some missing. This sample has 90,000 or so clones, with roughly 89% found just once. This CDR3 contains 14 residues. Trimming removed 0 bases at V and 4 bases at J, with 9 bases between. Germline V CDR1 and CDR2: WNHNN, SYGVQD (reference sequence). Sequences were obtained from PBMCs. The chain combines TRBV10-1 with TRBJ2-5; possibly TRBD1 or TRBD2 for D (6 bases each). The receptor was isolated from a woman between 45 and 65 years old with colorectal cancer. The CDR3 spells CASSESGGRETQYF. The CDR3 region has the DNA TGCGCCAGCAGTGAGTCTGGGGGGCGAGAGACCCAGTACTTC.